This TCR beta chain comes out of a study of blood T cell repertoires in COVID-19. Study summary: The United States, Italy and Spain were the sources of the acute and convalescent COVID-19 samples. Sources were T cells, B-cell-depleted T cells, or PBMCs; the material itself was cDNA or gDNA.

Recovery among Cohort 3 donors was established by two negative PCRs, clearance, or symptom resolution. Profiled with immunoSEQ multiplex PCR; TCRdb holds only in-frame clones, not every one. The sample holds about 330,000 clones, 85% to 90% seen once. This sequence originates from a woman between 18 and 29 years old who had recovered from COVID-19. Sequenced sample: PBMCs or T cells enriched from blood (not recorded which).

This CDR3 reads CASSPEDRGNTEAFF. CDR3 DNA sequence: TGTGCCAGCTCACCAGAGGACAGGGGGAACACTGAAGCTTTCTTT. This sequence joins TRBV18 and TRBJ1-1; 9 nucleotides line up with TRBD1. Germline V gives CDR1 KGHSH, CDR2 LQKENI. This CDR3 has 15 residues. V shed 2 bases, J shed 1 base, and the junction held 2 bases outside the gene matches.